This TCR beta chain derives from a study of T cell responses to AZD1222 COVID-19 vaccine (dated by TCRdb to about 2021). In the study overall: A total of under 250 trial participants underwent TCR sequencing, of whom more than 200 had received two doses of AZD1222 and 26 had received two doses of the MenACWY control vaccine. Enrollment into the trials was organized by age into subgroups of 18-55, 56-69 and 70-plus years, and those subgroups contained approximately 160, 26 and 62 TCR-sequenced participants, respectively. Broad study findings and their caveats: Only five or six AZD1222 recipients were SARS-CoV-2 seropositive at baseline, limiting conclusions about previously exposed vaccinees. Because no samples from the day 14 peak response were available, repertoires could be characterized only after the peak T cell response. The 56-69-year group was small, and its depth increase did not reach significance, likely because of low power. Reportedly, almost half of the unique spike-specific TCRs recognized epitopes lying outside the regions that are mutated in the B.1.351 and B.1.1.7 variants. Participants were mostly white British, with more females than males. The authors suggested clonal diversity may have been underestimated. Vaccine-associated CD4 TCRs spanned the whole spike protein, with dominant responses in regions 160-218 and 743-854. A significant rise in spike-specific TCR breadth and depth was observed after two AZD1222 doses relative to day 0 and relative to MenACWY recipients.

As for this clone: The antigen it binds to is not known. No clone much larger than this one lies a single base away; base qualities are absent.

What the time point label conveys for this sample: about 28 days (+/-7) after the second vaccine dose. Because spike-specific TCR depth and breadth did not differ between the two schedules, AZD1222 recipients who got a second dose at roughly 4 weeks were pooled with those who got a second dose at roughly 12 weeks. The vaccinee samples were drawn from two UK trials, COV001 and COV002, one of which was a single-blind randomized controlled phase 2/3 trial testing AZD1222 (ChAdOx1 nCoV-19) in healthy adults. Trial participant PBMC samples were collected at day 0 and day 28 after the second dose for TCRbeta chain sequencing. CDR1 SGHRS and CDR2 YFSETQ were looked up in the germline V gene. Trimming costs V 0 bases and J 0 bases, and their ends lie 16 bases apart. Spanning cysteine to phenylalanine, the CDR3 consists of 19 amino acids. Only the CDR3 region is kept as DNA, spanning 57 bases read in frame from base 1.

The CDR3 regions of human TCRbeta chains were analyzed by immunosequencing. The study's own analysis went as follows. TCRs in the repertoires were compared against a reference library of SARS-CoV-2-specific TCRs that had been generated with the MIRA antigen-specificity platform. Breadth was defined as the fraction of unique TCRs that were SARS-CoV-2-associated, and depth was defined as the fraction of total T cells that were SARS-CoV-2-associated. Each spike-specific TCR was assigned to its reactive spike region and to a CD4 or CD8 class using the MIRA data. Log10-transformed breadth and depth values were compared by one-way ANOVA with Sidak's multiple comparisons tests. Drawn from immuneACCESS, this table holds only the in-frame rearrangements with V and J called that TCRdb kept. Clones are partly lost; checked studies trace under half to an unresolved V gene and leave the rest unexplained. V and J calls and clone size are given by that table; D and trimming were obtained from the DNA. The sample table contains 15,000 to 20,000 clones; only one count was recorded for about four fifths of them. About 21% of the sample belongs to the ten largest clones.

Here the chain combines TRBV5-1 and TRBJ2-6; the D region possibly corresponds to TRBD1 (5 bases align). The material was peripheral blood, obtained 28 days after the second AZD1222 dose. The source is an adult who received the AZD1222 COVID-19 vaccine. The encoded CDR3 is CASSLGNGAIYSGANVLTF. The DNA reads TGCGCCAGCAGCTTGGGAAATGGGGCCATCTACTCTGGGGCCAACGTCCTGACTTTC.